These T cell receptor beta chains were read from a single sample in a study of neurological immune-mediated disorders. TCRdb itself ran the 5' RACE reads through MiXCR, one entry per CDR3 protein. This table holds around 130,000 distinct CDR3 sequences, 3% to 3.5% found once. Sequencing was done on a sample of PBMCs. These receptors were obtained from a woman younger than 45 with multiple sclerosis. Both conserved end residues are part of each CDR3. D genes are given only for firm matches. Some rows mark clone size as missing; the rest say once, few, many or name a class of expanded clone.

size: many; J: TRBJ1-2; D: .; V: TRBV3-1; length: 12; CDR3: CASSQEFSGYTF; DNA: TGTGCCAGCAGCCAAGAGTTTAGTGGCTACACCTTC
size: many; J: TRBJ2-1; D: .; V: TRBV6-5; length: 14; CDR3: CASLAPWPLNEQFF; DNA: TGTGCCAGCTTGGCTCCTTGGCCTTTGAATGAGCAGTTCTTC
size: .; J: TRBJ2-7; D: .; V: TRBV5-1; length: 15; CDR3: CASSLRAGKSDEQYF; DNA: TGCGCCAGCAGCTTACGGGCGGGTAAGAGCGACGAGCAGTACTTC
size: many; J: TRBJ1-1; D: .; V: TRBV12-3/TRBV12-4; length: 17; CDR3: CASSLQGSTLMNTEAFF; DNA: TGTGCCAGCAGTTTACAGGGGTCGACCTTAATGAACACTGAAGCTTTCTTT
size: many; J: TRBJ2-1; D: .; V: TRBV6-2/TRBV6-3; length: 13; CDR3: CASSLISQNEQFF; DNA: TGTGCCAGCAGCCTTATCTCCCAAAATGAGCAGTTCTTC
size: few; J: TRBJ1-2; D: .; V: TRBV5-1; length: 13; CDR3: CASSLADGYGYTF; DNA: TGCGCCAGTAGCTTGGCCGACGGCTATGGCTACACCTTC
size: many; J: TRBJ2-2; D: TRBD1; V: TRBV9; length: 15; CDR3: CASSYAGQGTGELFF; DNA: TGTGCCAGCAGCTACGCAGGACAGGGAACCGGGGAGCTGTTTTTT
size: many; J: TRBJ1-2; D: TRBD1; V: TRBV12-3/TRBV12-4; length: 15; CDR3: CASSSPQGGGYGYTF; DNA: TGTGCCAGCAGTTCCCCCCAGGGGGGAGGCTATGGCTACACCTTC
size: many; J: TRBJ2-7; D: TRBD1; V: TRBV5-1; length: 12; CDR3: CASRQGGDEQYF; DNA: TGCGCCAGCAGACAGGGGGGAGACGAGCAGTACTTC
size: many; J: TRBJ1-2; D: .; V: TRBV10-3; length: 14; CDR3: CAIRAYTGALGYTF; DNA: TGTGCCATCAGAGCCTACACCGGGGCGTTAGGCTACACCTTC
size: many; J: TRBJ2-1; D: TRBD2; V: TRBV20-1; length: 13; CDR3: CSARAGGPNEQFF; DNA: TGCAGTGCTAGAGCGGGAGGGCCGAATGAGCAGTTCTTC
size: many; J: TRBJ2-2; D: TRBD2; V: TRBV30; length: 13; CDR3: CAWALAGTGELFF; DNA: TGTGCCTGGGCACTAGCGGGAACCGGGGAGCTGTTTTTT
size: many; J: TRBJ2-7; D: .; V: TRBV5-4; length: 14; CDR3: CASSLRVGSYEQYF; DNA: TGTGCCAGCAGCTTGAGGGTCGGCTCCTACGAGCAGTACTTC
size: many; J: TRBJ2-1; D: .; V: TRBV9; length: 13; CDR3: CASSPRGGNEQFF; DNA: TGTGCCAGCAGCCCCCGTGGAGGGAATGAGCAGTTCTTC
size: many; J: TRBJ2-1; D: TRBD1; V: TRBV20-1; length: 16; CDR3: CSARGAGQGASNEQFF; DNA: TGCAGTGCTAGAGGGGCGGGACAGGGTGCAAGCAATGAGCAGTTCTTC
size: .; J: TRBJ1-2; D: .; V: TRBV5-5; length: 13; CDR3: CASSFGQGYGYTF; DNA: TGTGCCAGCAGCTTTGGTCAGGGATATGGCTACACCTTC
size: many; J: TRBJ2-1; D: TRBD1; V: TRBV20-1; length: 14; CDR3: CSVGAGGPYNEQFF; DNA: TGCAGTGTCGGGGCAGGGGGACCATACAATGAGCAGTTCTTC
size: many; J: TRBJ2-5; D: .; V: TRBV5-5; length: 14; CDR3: CASSLGAVQETQYF; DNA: TGTGCCAGCAGCCTCGGTGCGGTTCAAGAGACCCAGTACTTC
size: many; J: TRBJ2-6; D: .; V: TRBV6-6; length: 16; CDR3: CASSFSQGLGANVLTF; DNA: TGTGCCAGCAGTTTCTCCCAGGGTCTCGGGGCCAACGTCCTGACTTTC
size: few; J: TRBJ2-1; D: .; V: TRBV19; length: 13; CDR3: CASSIGVGDEQFF; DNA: TGTGCCAGTAGTATAGGTGTGGGCGATGAGCAGTTCTTC
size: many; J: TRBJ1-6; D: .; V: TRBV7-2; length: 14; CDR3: CASSLDHSTRALHF; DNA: TGTGCCAGCAGCTTGGACCATTCGACCAGGGCCCTCCACTTT
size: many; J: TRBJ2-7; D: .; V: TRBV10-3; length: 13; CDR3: CAISESSDYEQYF; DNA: TGTGCCATCAGTGAGTCGTCAGACTACGAGCAGTACTTC
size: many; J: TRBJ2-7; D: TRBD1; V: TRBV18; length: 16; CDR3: CASSPRQGATINEQYF; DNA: TGTGCCAGCTCACCTCGACAGGGGGCGACGATAAACGAGCAGTACTTC
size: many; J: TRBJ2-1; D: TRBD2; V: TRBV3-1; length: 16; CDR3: CASSRVSGGGNNEQFF; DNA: TGTGCCAGCAGCCGTGTAAGCGGGGGGGGAAACAATGAGCAGTTCTTC
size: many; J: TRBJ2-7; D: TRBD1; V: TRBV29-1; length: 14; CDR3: CSVGGTGVPHEQYF; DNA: TGCAGCGTTGGAGGGACAGGGGTCCCCCACGAGCAGTACTTC
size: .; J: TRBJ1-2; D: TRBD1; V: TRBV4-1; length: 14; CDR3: CASSQRDRGDGYTF; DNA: TGCGCCAGCAGCCAGAGGGACAGGGGCGACGGCTACACCTTC
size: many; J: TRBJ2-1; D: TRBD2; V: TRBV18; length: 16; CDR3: CASSIQLAVKGDEQFF; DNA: TGTGCCAGCTCAATACAACTAGCGGTAAAGGGGGATGAGCAGTTCTTC
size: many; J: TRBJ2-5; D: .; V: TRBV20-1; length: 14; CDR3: CSARPRLGQETQYF; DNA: TGCAGTGCCCGACCAAGACTGGGCCAAGAGACCCAGTACTTC
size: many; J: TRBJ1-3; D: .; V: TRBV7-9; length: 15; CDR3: CASSSREISGNTIYF; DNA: TGTGCCAGCAGCTCTCGGGAAATCTCTGGAAACACCATATATTTT
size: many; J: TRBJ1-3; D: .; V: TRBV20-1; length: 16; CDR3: CSAFRDRGPGGNTIYF; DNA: TGCAGTGCTTTCAGGGATCGGGGCCCGGGCGGAAACACCATATATTTT
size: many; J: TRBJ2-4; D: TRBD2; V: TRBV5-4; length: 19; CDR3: CASSPGLAGGTLAKNIQYF; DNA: TGTGCCAGCAGCCCTGGACTAGCGGGAGGTACCCTAGCCAAAAACATTCAGTACTTC
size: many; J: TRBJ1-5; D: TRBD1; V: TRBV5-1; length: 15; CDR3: CASRQGPDSNQPQHF; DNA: TGCGCCAGCCGACAGGGGCCGGATAGCAATCAGCCCCAGCATTTT
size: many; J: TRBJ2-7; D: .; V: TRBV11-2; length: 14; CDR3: CASLGGNRWGEQYF; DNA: TGTGCCAGTCTGGGCGGAAATCGTTGGGGCGAGCAGTACTTC
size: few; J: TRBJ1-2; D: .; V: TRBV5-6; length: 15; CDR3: CASSLVGGTDYGYTF; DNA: TGTGCCAGCAGCTTGGTCGGGGGGACGGACTATGGCTACACCTTC
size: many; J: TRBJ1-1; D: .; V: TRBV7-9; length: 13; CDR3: CASSFGRGTEAFF; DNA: TGTGCCAGCAGCTTTGGGCGGGGAACTGAAGCTTTCTTT
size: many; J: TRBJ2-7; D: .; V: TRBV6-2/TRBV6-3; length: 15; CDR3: CASSYSVRGYYEQYF; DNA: TGTGCCAGCAGTTACTCAGTTCGGGGGTACTACGAGCAGTACTTC
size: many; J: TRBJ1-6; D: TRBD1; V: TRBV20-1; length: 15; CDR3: CSARGTGGRIRPLHF; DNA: TGCAGTGCTAGAGGGACAGGGGGCCGGATTCGACCCCTCCACTTT